This T cell receptor (beta chain) was documented in a study of T cell repertoires in aging, cancer and after chemotherapy. About the study: Repeat sampling of healthy donors over several months to years showed clear clonal overlap. Study conclusions and caveats: Loss of evenness, beyond lost richness, contributed to age-related TCR diversity decline in cancer patients.

The template was genomic DNA from peripheral blood, not RNA. There are 14 residues in the CDR3. Germline V lookup: CDR1 MNHEY, CDR2 SVGEGT. Trimming cost V 10 bases and J 3 bases, with 18 bases left between them. TRB rearrangements spanning V, D and J were amplified using mixed TRB-A/B primers. From the multiplex PCR reads, TCRdb called clonotypes with MiXCR, one entry per CDR3 protein. The sample lists several thousand distinct CDR3 sequences; roughly 33% were seen once. Of note for this clonotype: Its specificity is not known.

The receptor was derived from a human donor in good health. The donor label of this sample is uncertain. The chain employs TRBV6-2 or TRBV6-3 and TRBJ1-1; D perhaps matches TRBD1 (6 bases). The sample was blood. The CDR3 DNA reads TGTGCCACCAAACGGAGGGGGGGCGACACTGAAGCTTTCTTT. Translation gives CATKRRGGDTEAFF.